These 8 T cell receptor beta chains were all obtained from the same sample, sequenced in a study of T cell responses to AZD1222 COVID-19 vaccine. The method was immunoSEQ multiplex PCR; TCRdb's version includes in-frame clones alone and lacks a portion of them. The sample holds about 130,000 clones; roughly 85% are singletons and the top ten take 7.9%. The starting material was peripheral blood, obtained 28 days after the second dose of the MenACWY control vaccine. These receptors came from an adult who received the MenACWY meningococcal vaccine as a control.

The V and J genes are TRBV10-3 and TRBJ2-2; possibly TRBD2 for D (6 bases). V was clipped by 8 bases and J by 6 bases, with 10 bases between them. The CDR3 has 12 amino acids. Germline V gene data show CDR1 as ENHRY and CDR2 as SYGVKD. CDR3 protein: CAIVGSAGELFF. The CDR3 DNA reads as TGTGCCATCGTCGGGAGTGCCGGGGAGCTGTTTTTT.

The CDR3 sequence: CASSLVRQGVLAQYF. CDR3 nucleotide sequence: TGTGCCAGCAGCTTGGTCCGGCAGGGGGTCTTGGCCCAGTACTTC. V usage is TRBV5-8 and J usage is TRBJ2-5; TRBD1 aligns across 7 bases. The CDR3 has 15 amino acids. Trimming at V came to 0 bases and at J to 9 bases, leaving 11 bases not matched to a gene. The germline V gene has CDR1 SGHTS and CDR2 YDEGEE.

CDR3: CASSGLAEAGQYF. The DNA for the CDR3 is TGTGCCAGCAGTGGGCTAGCGGAGGCAGGGCAGTACTTC. The chain combines TRBV28 with TRBJ2-7; 7 nucleotides agree with TRBD2. This CDR3 comprises 13 residues. Trimming removed 5 bases from V and 9 bases from J; junction bases left unmatched: 10. Germline lookup yields CDR1 MDHEN and CDR2 SYDVKM.

J is TRBJ2-7 and V is TRBV30; TRBD1 aligns across 10 bases. The CDR3 extends over 13 amino acids. Trimming at V came to 6 bases and at J to 4 bases, leaving 6 bases not matched to a gene. Per the germline V gene, CDR1 is GTSNPN and CDR2 is SVGIG (reference sequence). This CDR3 reads CACRDRGRYEQYF. The CDR3 DNA is TGTGCCTGCCGGGACAGGGGAAGATACGAGCAGTACTTC.

The chain is built from TRBV19 and TRBJ1-1; perhaps TRBD1 as D (5 bases). The V end lost 7 bases, the J end lost 4 bases, and 13 bases lay between the germline ends. There are 13 residues in the CDR3. The V gene's germline CDR1 is LNHDA and CDR2 SQIVND (reference sequence). Here the CDR3 DNA reads TGTGCCAGTAAGATTCGACAGACCACTGAAGCTTTCTTT. Residues: CASKIRQTTEAFF.

The gene calls are TRBV20-1 and TRBJ2-2; D gene unclear. Looked up from germline, CDR1 is DFQATT and CDR2 is SNEGSKA (reference sequence). The germline V and J ends were trimmed by 6 bases and 7 bases, with 9 bases remaining between them. This CDR3 contains 11 residues. CDR3 bases: TGCAGTGCCAATACGGGCGGGGAGCTGTTTTTT. Its translation is CSANTGGELFF.

The chain is built from TRBV4-2 and TRBJ2-3; 10 nucleotides agree with TRBD2. Germline V CDR1 and CDR2: LGHNA, YNFKEQ. Trimming took 0 bases from V and 2 from J; bases not matched to a gene: 8. This CDR3 region has 18 residues. CDR3 protein: CASSQDGLAGVDTDTQYF. The DNA of the CDR3 is TGTGCCAGCAGCCAAGACGGGCTAGCGGGGGTGGACACAGATACGCAGTATTTT.

The V gene is TRBV5-4, the J gene TRBJ2-2, with D perhaps TRBD1 or TRBD2 (5 bases each). This CDR3 region has 17 residues. The V end lost 4 bases, the J end lost 1 base, and 17 bases lay between the germline ends. CDR1 is SGHNT, CDR2 YYREEE, per germline (reference sequence). The CDR3 here is CASSQSLGPRNTGELFF. DNA of the CDR3: TGTGCCAGCAGCCAGAGCCTGGGACCGAGGAACACCGGGGAGCTGTTTTTT.